This TCR beta chain was obtained from a study of shared clonotypes between healthy human individuals. The data were produced by immunoSEQ multiplex PCR, yet TCRdb's version contains in-frame clones alone and is incomplete. The sample yields 2,100,000 or so clones, around 95% seen once. The V end was cut by 5 bases, the J end by 5 bases, with 9 bases between. The CDR3 runs to 12 residues. CDR1 and CDR2 (germline): MNHNY, SVGAGI (reference sequence). This TCR was recovered from a man between 18 and 35 years old in good health. The sample was naive CD4+ T cells sorted from blood. Subset of the sample: CD45RA+ positively selected. The V gene is TRBV6-6, the J gene TRBJ1-1; D is unclear. The CDR3: CASSRVGTEAFF. As DNA, the CDR3 is TGTGCCAGCAGTCGGGTCGGGACTGAAGCTTTCTTT.